The 3 T cell receptor beta chains reported below all come from one sample, sequenced in a study of identical twins (dated by TCRdb to about 2016). Library generation was performed with 5' RACE. The sequencer listed for this sample is Illumina HiSeq 2000. TCRdb applied fastp at Q25 and MiXCR to the public reads, then kept only in-frame beta chains. Each CDR3 protein appears once, grouped with its most common genes and DNA. The sample table records 200,000 to 250,000 distinct CDR3 sequences; 7.5% of these occur just once. The ten most abundant clones make up around 2.1% of the sample. The data were also submitted as part of a second study, on yellow fever vaccine responses in identical twins.

The material sequenced was memory (CD45RO+) T cells sorted from blood. Reading the label with the study, this specimen's cell subset or site is: CD45RO+ enriched T cells. The receptors originated from a woman younger than 30 in good health.

This clonotype showed up many times. The chain has TRBV3-1 and TRBJ1-6; D not resolved. The CDR3 consists of 14 residues. The germline V gene encodes CDR1 LGHDT and CDR2 YNNKEL (reference sequence). V was cut by 1 base and J by 10 bases, with 11 bases left in between. The CDR3 DNA reads TGTGCCAGCAGCCAAGTCGGCAATCCCTCACCCCTCCACTTT. Its translation: CASSQVGNPSPLHF.

This clonotype was observed a few times. V is TRBV11-2 and J is TRBJ2-1, with a weak D call TRBD2 (6 bases). Germline V gene lookup returns CDR1 SGHAT and CDR2 FQNNGV. The length of the CDR3 is 15 residues. Trimming cost V 6 bases and J 5 bases, with 17 bases left between them. The CDR3 region has the DNA TGTGCCAGCAGTAATCCTCAGCGCGGGGACAATGAGCAGTTCTTC. Amino acid sequence: CASSNPQRGDNEQFF.

This clonotype has a count of ten or more. In DNA, the CDR3 is TGTGCCAGCAGCTTAGCGGGACCGGGAGAGCAGTACTTC. Protein sequence: CASSLAGPGEQYF. This rearrangement joins TRBV7-2 to TRBJ2-7; either TRBD1 or TRBD2 may fit D (5 bases each). CDR3 length: 13 amino acids. Germline CDR1 is SGHTA and CDR2 is FQGNSA. V gave up 0 bases and J gave up 7 bases, with 10 bases separating them.